This T cell receptor (beta chain) comes out of a study of blood T cell repertoires in COVID-19. About the study: The United States, Italy and Spain were the sources of the acute and convalescent COVID-19 samples.

In the original workflow: Nucleated cell counts were estimated from reference gene primer amplification. Assay used: immunoSEQ multiplex PCR; TCRdb lists only in-frame clones, some missing. That table supplies the V and J calls and clone size; D and trimming were determined from the DNA. Found here are 60,000 to 80,000 clones, around 85% of them singletons; the top ten hold roughly 24%. Sequences were obtained from peripheral blood. The TCR sequence derives from a middle-aged man with acute or convalescent COVID-19.

CDR3 DNA: TGTGCCAGCAGCTTAGGATCGCCGGGACAGGGTGGCTACGAGCAGTACGTC. Translated: CASSLGSPGQGGYEQYV. This chain uses TRBV11-3 with TRBJ2-7, with 9 bases aligning to TRBD1. Germline V gene lookup returns CDR1 SGHNT and CDR2 YENEEA. The trim removed 1 base at V and 3 bases at J, leaving 10 bases unmatched. The CDR3 runs to 17 residues.